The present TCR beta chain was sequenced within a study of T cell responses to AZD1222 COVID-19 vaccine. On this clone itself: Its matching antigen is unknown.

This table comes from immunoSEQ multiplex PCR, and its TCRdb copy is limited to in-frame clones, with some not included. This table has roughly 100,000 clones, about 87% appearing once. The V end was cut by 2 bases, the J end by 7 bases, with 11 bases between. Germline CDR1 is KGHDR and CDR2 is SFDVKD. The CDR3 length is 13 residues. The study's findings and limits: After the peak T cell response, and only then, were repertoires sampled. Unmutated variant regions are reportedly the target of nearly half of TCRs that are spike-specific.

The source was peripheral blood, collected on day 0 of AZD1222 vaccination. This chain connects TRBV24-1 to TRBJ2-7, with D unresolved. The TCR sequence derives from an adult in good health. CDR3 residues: CATSDSMSGEQYF. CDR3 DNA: TGTGCCACCAGTGATTCCATGTCTGGAGAGCAGTACTTC.